What follows are 28 T cell receptor beta chains derived from one specimen sequenced in a study of Ad26.COV2.S vaccination and SARS-CoV-2 variants (dated by TCRdb to about 2021). The method was the immunoSEQ multiplex PCR assay. TCRdb took this table from immuneACCESS and kept in-frame rearrangements with V and J called. Such tables lack part of the clones; where checked against another copy, unresolved V genes explain under half of the gap, and the rest is unexplained. A total of some 290,000 clones appear in this sample, 85% to 90% of them only once. The top ten constitute 1.5% to 2% of the sample. The sample's treatment or condition, from its label and the paper: 15 to 20 received Ad26.COV2.S at low or high dose, single or two shots; about 5 received placebo; per-sample allocation not given. For vaccine and placebo recipients, repertoires were sequenced using samples collected on day 63 after the first injection.

The sequences come from peripheral blood, collected in a trial of Ad26.COV2.S vaccine versus placebo. These receptors were obtained from a person between 18 and 59 years old who received the Ad26.COV2.S COVID-19 vaccine or a placebo.

The V call is TRBV18, the J call TRBJ1-1, with D uncertain. Per the germline V gene, CDR1 is KGHSH and CDR2 is LQKENI. V lost 6 bases and J lost 2, with 10 bases in between. The CDR3 is 13 residues long. CDR3 in DNA: TGTGCCAGCTCCCACAGTAAAAACACTGAAGCTTTCTTT. The encoded protein is CASSHSKNTEAFF.

The V call is TRBV30, the J call TRBJ2-1; a possible D gene is TRBD2 (5 bases). Germline V gene sequence: CDR1 GTSNPN, CDR2 SVGIG (reference sequence). Trimming left V 3 bases short and J 8 bases short, with 14 bases between. The CDR3 runs to 13 residues. The CDR3 here is CAWRHAGGYEQFF. The CDR3 region has the DNA TGTGCCTGGAGGCATGCGGGCGGATATGAGCAGTTCTTC.

This chain links TRBV7-6 with TRBJ1-1; D is unresolved. This CDR3 region has 15 residues. Germline CDR1 SGHVS, CDR2 FNYEAQ. V lost 1 base and J 0 bases, leaving 9 bases between the germline ends. The CDR3 coding sequence is TGTGCCAGCAGCTTAGAGCCGGGGATGAACACTGAAGCTTTCTTT. It is translated as CASSLEPGMNTEAFF.

J is TRBJ2-7 and V is TRBV28; D perhaps matches TRBD1 (5 bases). The CDR3 runs 15 residues. Germline V gene data show CDR1 as MDHEN and CDR2 as SYDVKM. V shed 7 bases and J shed 2 bases, with 18 bases lying between them. This CDR3 reads CASKVGAGSPYEQYF. The CDR3 nucleotides are TGTGCCAGCAAGGTTGGGGCAGGATCCCCCTACGAGCAGTACTTC. Together with reference TRBV28 and TRBJ2-7, the CDR3 gives the full variable domain: DVKVTQSSRYLVKRTGEKVFLECVQDMDHENMFWYRQDPGLGLRLIYFSYDVKMKEKGDIPEGYSVSREKKERFSLILESASTNQTSMYLCASKVGAGSPYEQYFGPGTRLTVT.

This rearrangement joins TRBV4-2 to TRBJ2-7; D is uncertain. The CDR3 covers 13 residues. Per the germline V gene, CDR1 is LGHNA and CDR2 is YNFKEQ. V was trimmed by 4 bases and J by 3 bases, leaving 10 bases between them. As DNA, the CDR3 is TGTGCCAGCAGCCGGACCTCCGGCTACGAGCAGTACTTC. Protein sequence: CASSRTSGYEQYF.

The chain carries TRBV2 and TRBJ2-1; the match to TRBD2 covers 14 bases. V was pared by 6 bases and J by 5 bases, with 6 bases of the junction left unmatched. Germline loops: CDR1 SNHLY, CDR2 FYNNEI. This CDR3 contains 16 residues. Here the CDR3 DNA reads TGTGCCAGCAGAGCCGGGACTAGCGGGGGTCACAATGAGCAGTTCTTC. Translation gives CASRAGTSGGHNEQFF. The variable domain in full, completed from reference TRBV2 and TRBJ2-1, reads EPEVTQTPSHQVTQMGQEVILRCVPISNHLYFYWYRQILGQKVEFLVSFYNNEISEKSEIFDDQFSVERPDGSNFTLKIRSTKLEDSAMYFCASRAGTSGGHNEQFFGPGTRLTVL.

DNA for the CDR3: TGTGCCAGCAGTCGGACAGGGTCTCCCAACGAGCAGTACTTC. This codes for CASSRTGSPNEQYF. V gene TRBV27 combines with J gene TRBJ2-7; 8 bases line up with TRBD1. The junction had 8 bases not matched to a gene; V was cut back by 5 bases and J by 5 bases. The CDR3 is made up of 14 amino acids. Germline V gives CDR1 MNHEY, CDR2 SMNVEV (reference sequence).

This clone was counted a few times. The chain couples TRBV7-2 to TRBJ1-1; no clear D gene. V lost 2 bases, J lost 4 bases, and 11 bases lay in between. The CDR3 has 14 residues. The germline CDR1 and CDR2 sequences are SGHTA and FQGNSA. The CDR3 DNA is TGTGCCAGCAGCTTAAACGGGGTGTCCACTGAAGCTTTCTTT. This sequence encodes CASSLNGVSTEAFF.

The chain combines TRBV12-5 with TRBJ1-2; possible D gene TRBD1, 5 bases. Germline V CDR1 and CDR2: LGHNT, FRNRAP. The CDR3 spans 12 residues. V lost 4 bases to trimming and J lost 5 bases, with 8 bases between them. This CDR3 reads CASGWGTYGYTF. The CDR3 coding sequence is TGTGCTAGTGGTTGGGGGACTTATGGCTACACCTTC.

The J gene is TRBJ2-2, the V gene TRBV11-3; D is ambiguous. Germline lookup yields CDR1 SGHNT and CDR2 YENEEA. CDR3 length: 17 amino acids. Trimming removed 3 bases at V and 0 bases at J, with 14 bases between. For the CDR3, the DNA is TGTGCCAGCAGCTTGATGGTGGGAAAGGCGAACACCGGGGAGCTGTTTTTT. Amino acids: CASSLMVGKANTGELFF.

The chain recombines TRBV7-8 with TRBJ1-5; 11 bases match TRBD1. V lost 5 bases to trimming and J lost 7 bases; unmatched junction nucleotides: 10. The CDR3 is 16 amino acids. Germline-derived CDR1 and CDR2 are SGHVS and FQNEAQ. DNA for the CDR3: TGTGCCAGCAGCCTGTCGGGACAGGGGGTTTGGCAGCCCCAGCATTTT. It encodes CASSLSGQGVWQPQHF.

This clone was seen only once. The CDR3 here is CAWSATVNYGYTF. As DNA, the CDR3 is TGTGCCTGGAGTGCGACGGTTAACTATGGCTACACCTTC. V is TRBV30 and J is TRBJ1-2; unclear D gene. Trimming left V 1 base short and J 1 base short, with 7 bases between. The CDR3 sequence is 13 residues long. Germline-derived CDR1 and CDR2 are GTSNPN and SVGIG (reference sequence).

V and J are TRBV10-1 and TRBJ2-1; 9 nucleotides line up with TRBD2. The trim removed 4 bases at V and 1 base at J, leaving 2 bases unmatched. CDR1 and CDR2 from the germline V gene are WNHNN and SYGVQD (reference sequence). The CDR3 is 15 amino acids. CDR3 nucleotide sequence: TGCGCCAGCAGTGGAGCGGGGGGATCCTACAATGAGCAGTTCTTC. Amino acids: CASSGAGGSYNEQFF.

The genes are TRBV12-5 and TRBJ1-2, with a tentative D call TRBD1 (5 bases). The CDR3 runs 12 residues. Germline V lookup: CDR1 LGHNT, CDR2 FRNRAP. Trimming removed 4 bases at V and 7 bases at J, with 10 bases between. CDR3 nucleotide sequence: TGTGCTAGTGGTTACAGGTCCCCTGGCTACACCTTC. This sequence encodes CASGYRSPGYTF.

The chain links TRBV11-2 to TRBJ2-3, with unresolved D. This CDR3 spans 13 amino acids. Germline V gives CDR1 SGHAT, CDR2 FQNNGV. The germline V and J ends were trimmed by 5 bases and 3 bases, with 9 bases remaining between them. CDR3 loop: CASSTGPTDTQYF. Here the CDR3 DNA reads TGTGCCAGCAGCACCGGCCCAACAGATACGCAGTATTTT.

The V call is TRBV18, the J call TRBJ1-2; TRBD1 might be the D (6 bases). In germline, CDR1 is KGHSH, CDR2 LQKENI. The CDR3 runs to 15 residues. Trimming stripped 0 bases from V and 1 base from J, with 9 bases between. The CDR3 nucleotides read TGTGCCAGCTCACCACCAGGGGGTGTTAACTATGGCTACACCTTC. Its protein product is CASSPPGGVNYGYTF.

The chain is built from TRBV7-9 and TRBJ2-5; D uncertain. The CDR3 has 15 residues. From germline, CDR1 is SEHNR and CDR2 FQNEAQ (reference sequence). V lost 4 bases and J lost 5, with 17 bases in between. The CDR3 protein is CASSYPGPRRETQYF. The CDR3 coding sequence is TGTGCCAGCAGCTATCCGGGTCCGAGGCGGGAGACCCAGTACTTC. Based on the CDR3 plus reference TRBV7-9 and TRBJ2-5, the full variable domain is DTGVSQNPRHKITKRGQNVTFRCDPISEHNRLYWYRQTLGQGPEFLTYFQNEAQLEKSRLLSDRFSAERPKGSFSTLEIQRTEQGDSAMYLCASSYPGPRRETQYFGPGTRLLVL.

This sequence joins TRBV25-1 and TRBJ2-2; D is unclear. The CDR3 is 14 amino acids. Looked up from germline, CDR1 is MGHDK and CDR2 is SYGVNS. Between the trimmed V and J ends, which lost 4 bases and 2 bases, there was a span of 8 bases. The CDR3, as DNA: TGTGCCAGCAGTGTCAGCCCCAACACCGGGGAGCTGTTTTTT. Translated: CASSVSPNTGELFF. The full variable domain, its missing parts supplied by reference TRBV25-1 and TRBJ2-2, is EADIYQTPRYLVIGTGKKITLECSQTMGHDKMYWYQQDPGMELHLIHYSYGVNSTEKGDLSSESTVSRIRTEHFPLTLESARPSHTSQYLCASSVSPNTGELFFGEGSRLTVL.

The chain has TRBV19 and TRBJ2-2; D remains ambiguous. Germline V gene sequence: CDR1 LNHDA, CDR2 SQIVND (reference sequence). V was cut by 2 bases and J by 0 bases, with 10 bases left in between. The CDR3 consists of 16 residues. The CDR3 bases are TGTGCCAGTAGTATACGGCATGCGACGAACACCGGGGAGCTGTTTTTT. It translates to CASSIRHATNTGELFF.

This chain connects TRBV2 to TRBJ1-5; D gene unclear. Germline CDR1 is SNHLY and CDR2 is FYNNEI. CDR3 size: 14 residues. V was clipped by 3 bases and J by 5 bases, with 11 bases between them. The CDR3 DNA reads TGTGCCAGCAGTGACGTCTTGGAGGATCAGCCCCAGCATTTT. Translating gives CASSDVLEDQPQHF. The whole variable domain, remainder taken from reference TRBV2 and TRBJ1-5, is EPEVTQTPSHQVTQMGQEVILRCVPISNHLYFYWYRQILGQKVEFLVSFYNNEISEKSEIFDDQFSVERPDGSNFTLKIRSTKLEDSAMYFCASSDVLEDQPQHFGDGTRLSIL.

This chain connects TRBV5-4 to TRBJ2-5; 7 bases are a match to TRBD1. Trimming cost V 3 bases and J 2 bases; bases outside gene matches: 7. In germline, CDR1 is SGHNT, CDR2 YYREEE (reference sequence). This CDR3 has 15 residues. In nucleotides, the CDR3 is TGTGCCAGCAGCTGGGACCGGGACAGACAAGAGACCCAGTACTTC. This sequence encodes CASSWDRDRQETQYF. Full variable domain (rest looked up from reference TRBV5-4 and TRBJ2-5): ETGVTQSPTHLIKTRGQQVTLRCSSQSGHNTVSWYQQALGQGPQFIFQYYREEENGRGNFPPRFSGLQFPNYSSELNVNALELDDSALYLCASSWDRDRQETQYFGPGTRLLVL.

The chain is built from TRBV19 and TRBJ2-1; TRBD2 matches 10 bases. Unmatched junction bases numbered 4, after V lost 4 bases and J lost 4 bases. The CDR3 loop spans 15 amino acids. Germline CDR1 LNHDA, CDR2 SQIVND (reference sequence). The chain's CDR3 is CASSRELAGYNEQFF. The CDR3 nucleotides are TGTGCCAGTAGTAGAGAACTAGCGGGGTACAATGAGCAGTTCTTC.

The chain is built from TRBV9 and TRBJ2-7; D not resolved. CDR3 length equals 15 residues. Germline V lookup: CDR1 SGDLS, CDR2 YYNGEE. The V end lost 1 base, the J end lost 2 bases, and 13 bases lay between the germline ends. CDR3 in amino acids: CASSVRKTTTYEQYF. As DNA, the CDR3 is TGTGCCAGCAGCGTACGCAAAACCACCACCTACGAGCAGTACTTC.

The V gene is TRBV5-1, the J gene TRBJ2-2; D possibly corresponds to TRBD1 (6 bases). Trimming removed 3 bases from V and 4 bases from J, with 16 bases in between. The germline CDR1 and CDR2 sequences are SGHRS and YFSETQ. The CDR3 is 16 residues long. CDR3 DNA: TGCGCCAGCAGCTCTCCGGGACACCTCTCCACCGGGGAGCTGTTTTTT. Its translation is CASSSPGHLSTGELFF.

This clone was observed once. V is TRBV10-2 and J is TRBJ1-6; D gene ambiguous. Deletions cut 3 bases from V and 7 bases from J, with 4 bases between. CDR3 size: 12 residues. CDR1 WSHSY and CDR2 SAAADI come from the germline V gene. CDR3 nucleotides: TGCGCCAGCAGTGACGGGAATTCACCCCTCCACTTT. Translated, it gives CASSDGNSPLHF.

This clone has more than one count but fewer than ten. The CDR3 spells CASSKSGGALGETQYF. CDR3 DNA sequence: TGTGCCAGCAGCAAGAGCGGGGGGGCCTTAGGTGAGACCCAGTACTTC. V and J are TRBV9 and TRBJ2-5, with TRBD2 matching over 10 bases. The CDR3 is made up of 16 amino acids. The V and J ends lost 4 bases and 5 bases, in that order; junction bases with no gene match: 11. Germline CDR1 reads SGDLS; CDR2 reads YYNGEE.

The chain recombines TRBV6-2 or TRBV6-3 with TRBJ1-1; no definite D call. Germline assignment: CDR1 MNHEY and CDR2 SVGEGT. The CDR3 consists of 14 residues. Trimming shortened V by 2 bases and J by 0 bases, and 7 bases separated the two germline ends. The CDR3 loop is CASSYGGMNTEAFF. The CDR3 region has the DNA TGTGCCAGCAGTTACGGTGGGATGAACACTGAAGCTTTCTTT.

The genes are TRBV2 and TRBJ1-1; D is uncertain. Trimming pared 5 bases from V and 3 bases from J, leaving 7 bases between. From germline, CDR1 is SNHLY and CDR2 FYNNEI. The CDR3 length is 12 residues. The CDR3 region has the DNA TGTGCCAGCAGTAGAATCCACACTGAAGCTTTCTTT. Translation: CASSRIHTEAFF.